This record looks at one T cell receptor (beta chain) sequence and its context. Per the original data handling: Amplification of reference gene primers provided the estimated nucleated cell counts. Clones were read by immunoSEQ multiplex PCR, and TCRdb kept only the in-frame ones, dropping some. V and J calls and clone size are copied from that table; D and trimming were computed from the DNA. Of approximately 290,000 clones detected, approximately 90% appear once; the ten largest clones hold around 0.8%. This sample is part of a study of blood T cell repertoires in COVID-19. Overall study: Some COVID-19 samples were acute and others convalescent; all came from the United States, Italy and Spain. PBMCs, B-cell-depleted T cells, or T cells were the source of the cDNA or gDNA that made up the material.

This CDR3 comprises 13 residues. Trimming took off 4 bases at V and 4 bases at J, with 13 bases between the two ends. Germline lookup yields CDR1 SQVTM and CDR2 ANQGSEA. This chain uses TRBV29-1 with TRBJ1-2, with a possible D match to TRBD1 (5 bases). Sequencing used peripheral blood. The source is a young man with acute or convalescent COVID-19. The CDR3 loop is CSVGRSRGYGYTF. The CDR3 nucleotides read TGCAGCGTTGGTCGTTCAAGGGGCTATGGCTACACCTTC.